These 13 T cell receptor beta chains were all obtained from the same sample, sequenced in a study of T cell repertoires in cytomegalovirus infection. TCRdb passed the reads through MiXCR, listing each CDR3 protein once. The table has around 450,000 distinct CDR3 sequences, about 11% seen once. The sequenced sample consisted of PBMCs. The receptors were sampled from a human donor in good health (CMV status not recorded). Some clones in this sample may be carry-over from other donors' samples.

This clonotype has more than one count but fewer than ten. The chain is built from TRBV20-1 and TRBJ1-1, with 7 bases fitting TRBD1. The CDR3 is 11 residues long. CDR1 is DFQATT, CDR2 SNEGSKA, per germline (reference sequence). Trimming took 3 bases from V and 8 from J; bases not matched to a gene: 3. CDR3 loop: CSASRQGEAFF. The CDR3, as DNA: TGCAGTGCTAGTCGACAGGGAGAAGCTTTCTTT.

Points on this clonotype: Mismatch with germline at one junction end may stem from a read error. V and J are TRBV28 and TRBJ1-1, with D maybe TRBD1 (5 bases). Per the germline V gene, CDR1 is MDHEN and CDR2 is SYDVKM. This CDR3 comprises 12 residues. CDR3 in amino acids: CASSPTGTEASF. DNA of the CDR3: TGTGCCAGCAGTCCAACGGGGACTGAAGCTTCCTTT. Full variable domain (missing parts from reference TRBV28 and TRBJ1-1): DVKVTQSSRYLVKRTGEKVFLECVQDMDHENMFWYRQDPGLGLRLIYFSYDVKMKEKGDIPEGYSVSREKKERFSLILESASTNQTSMYLCASSPTGTEASFGQGTRLTVV.

At least ten counts were recorded for this clonotype. V gene TRBV7-9 combines with J gene TRBJ1-1; weak D call: TRBD1 (6 bases). CDR3 length equals 18 residues. The germline V gene has CDR1 SEHNR and CDR2 FQNEAQ (reference sequence). With 5 bases removed from V and 4 bases from J, the gap between germline ends came to 26 bases. The chain's CDR3 is CASSEQGGYTNQGTEAFF. The CDR3 DNA reads as TGTGCCAGCAGCGAACAGGGAGGGTATACGAACCAGGGCACTGAAGCTTTCTTT.

The chain recombines TRBV28 with TRBJ2-1, with D perhaps TRBD2 (8 bases). The length of the CDR3 is 16 residues. The germline V gene has CDR1 MDHEN and CDR2 SYDVKM. V shed 4 bases and J shed 4 bases, with 17 bases lying between them. CDR3 DNA sequence: TGTGCCAGCAGTTCGGGAGGGACAGAGAATTACAATGAGCAGTTCTTC. Protein sequence: CASSSGGTENYNEQFF.

This clonotype was observed many times. The chain has TRBV7-9 and TRBJ2-3, with 10 bases that match TRBD2. The CDR3 extends over 16 amino acids. V was clipped by 4 bases and J by 6 bases; unmatched bases: 10. Germline-derived CDR1 and CDR2 are SEHNR and FQNEAQ (reference sequence). The CDR3 DNA is TGTGCCAGCAGCTCGACCGGGACTAGCGTTGTTGATACGCAGTATTTT. Protein sequence: CASSSTGTSVVDTQYF.

This clonotype was counted at least ten times. This chain links TRBV6-6 with TRBJ1-1, with no clear D. The germline CDR1 and CDR2 sequences are MNHNY and SVGAGI (reference sequence). The CDR3 has 14 residues. V was shortened by 5 bases and J by 4 bases, with 14 bases between the two germline ends. The CDR3 region has the DNA TGTGCCAGCAGTCAACGCCCTATGGGCACTGAAGCTTTCTTT. This sequence encodes CASSQRPMGTEAFF.

This clonotype was observed at least ten times. The chain carries TRBV11-2 and TRBJ2-7; a possible D gene is TRBD1 (5 bases). Germline V gene data show CDR1 as SGHAT and CDR2 as FQNNGV. CDR3 size: 16 residues. Trimming shortened V by 3 bases and J by 5 bases, and 20 bases separated the two germline ends. CDR3 amino acids: CASSFWTPIFSDEQYF. CDR3 coding DNA: TGTGCCAGCAGCTTCTGGACACCCATTTTTTCGGACGAGCAGTACTTC.

This clonotype was counted a few times. V and J are TRBV5-1 and TRBJ2-7; maybe TRBD2 (6 bases). CDR3 length: 14 amino acids. Trimming cost V 0 bases and J 6 bases, with 13 bases left between them. Germline lookup yields CDR1 SGHRS and CDR2 YFSETQ. Here the CDR3 DNA reads TGCGCCAGCAGCTTGGAGGTTCGGGGAGGCGAGCAGTACTTC. It translates to CASSLEVRGGEQYF.

This clonotype was observed a few times. This chain links TRBV10-3 with TRBJ2-1; D assignment may be TRBD1 or TRBD2 (5 bases each). CDR1 is ENHRY and CDR2 is SYGVKD in the germline V gene. The CDR3 has 15 amino acids. Trimming took off 6 bases at V and 6 bases at J, with 18 bases between the two ends. The CDR3, as DNA: TGTGCCATCAGGACGGCGTCGGGGCTGGGCAATGAGCAGTTCTTC. Translation: CAIRTASGLGNEQFF.

At least ten counts were recorded for this clonotype. The chain links TRBV4-2 to TRBJ2-7; unclear D gene. The CDR3 spans 12 residues. The V gene's germline CDR1 is LGHNA and CDR2 YNFKEQ. The V gene lost 3 bases and the J gene lost 6 bases, with 9 bases spanning the gap. The CDR3 DNA reads as TGTGCCAGCAGCCAGGGGATTGGCGAGCAGTACTTC. Amino acid sequence: CASSQGIGEQYF.

This clonotype was detected only a few times. V and J are TRBV7-9 and TRBJ2-7; 7 nucleotides line up with TRBD2. The CDR3 contains 13 residues. Unmatched junction bases numbered 4, after V lost 3 bases and J lost 5 bases. From germline, CDR1 is SEHNR and CDR2 FQNEAQ (reference sequence). The chain's CDR3 is CASSFTSGNEQYF. In nucleotides, the CDR3 is TGTGCCAGCAGCTTCACCAGCGGGAACGAGCAGTACTTC.

The chain links TRBV11-2 to TRBJ2-2; D not resolved. The CDR3 is 15 residues long. Trimming stripped 2 bases from V and 4 bases from J, with 11 bases between. Per the germline V gene, CDR1 is SGHAT and CDR2 is FQNNGV. The CDR3 coding sequence is TGTGCCAGCAGCTTACAAGGGATGGGCACCGGGGAGCTGTTTTTT. Translation gives CASSLQGMGTGELFF.

At least ten counts were recorded for this clonotype. This chain links TRBV7-2 with TRBJ1-2, with 7 bases fitting TRBD1. CDR3 length equals 14 residues. Germline V gene data show CDR1 as SGHTA and CDR2 as FQGNSA. V trimming: 8 bases; J trimming: 4 bases; junction bases outside the gene matches: 10. The CDR3 DNA reads as TGTGCCAGCTTCCCCCGGGACAGAAGCTATGGCTACACCTTC. Its translation is CASFPRDRSYGYTF.